A single sample is the source of the 23 T cell receptor beta chains below, sequenced in a study of CD8+CD57+ T cells in acquired aplastic anemia. Sequencing was done on patients that had shown CD8+CD57+ cell expansion by flow cytometry. Genomic DNA, serving as template, underwent TCR beta VDJ and CDR3 profiling. TCRdb analysed the reads with MiXCR anew, one entry per CDR3 protein. The data show approximately 220,000 distinct CDR3 sequences, around 45% seen once. Input material: sorted CD4+, CD8+, or CD8+CD57+ T cells (not recorded which) from PBMCs. The origin of the receptors is a human donor with aplastic anemia.

In its sample, this clonotype was seen many times. The chain's CDR3 is CASSSGTDLTEAFF. In nucleotides, the CDR3 is TGTGCCAGCAGCTCAGGGACAGACCTCACTGAAGCTTTCTTT. The chain joins TRBV7-9 to TRBJ1-1; 7 positions agree with TRBD1. The junction had 6 bases not matched to a gene; V was cut back by 4 bases and J by 4 bases. The CDR3 length is 14 residues. CDR1 is SEHNR and CDR2 is FQNEAQ in the germline V gene (reference sequence).

About this clonotype itself: A much bigger clone sits one base away, suggesting this may be a read error. The chain combines TRBV5-1 with TRBJ1-1; possibly TRBD1 for D (5 bases). The V gene's germline CDR1 is SGHRS and CDR2 YFSETQ. The CDR3 consists of 14 residues. The CDR3 here is CASSLERGLTGAFF. Here the CDR3 DNA reads TGCGCCAGCAGCTTGGAGCGGGGCTTGACTGGAGCTTTCTTT.

The chain is built from TRBV9 and TRBJ1-1; D unclear. CDR3 length: 12 amino acids. Looked up from germline, CDR1 is SGDLS and CDR2 is YYNGEE. Trimming shortened V by 4 bases and J by 3 bases, and 7 bases separated the two germline ends. CDR3 sequence (DNA): TGTGCCAGCAGCAACCGGGACACTGAAGCTTTCTTT. Encoded protein: CASSNRDTEAFF.

The V and J genes are TRBV24-1 and TRBJ2-5; no firm D call. Germline values: CDR1 KGHDR, CDR2 SFDVKD. This CDR3 has 13 residues. The V end lost 9 bases, the J end lost 1 base, and 11 bases lay between the germline ends. The CDR3 nucleotides are TGTGCCACCCAAAGAACTCTCCAAGAGACCCAGTACTTC. Its translation is CATQRTLQETQYF.

This clonotype occurred once. The chain carries TRBV20-1 and TRBJ2-7, with no clear D. Per the germline V gene, CDR1 is DFQATT and CDR2 is SNEGSKA (reference sequence). The CDR3 runs to 13 residues. The V and J ends lost 6 bases and 5 bases respectively, with 17 bases between them. In nucleotides, the CDR3 is TGCAGTGCCAGCCTCGACCAGTTGGACGAGCAGTACGTC. Protein: CSASLDQLDEQYV.

The V call is TRBV15, the J call TRBJ2-1; 10 bases are a match to TRBD2. The CDR3 has 12 amino acids. V trimming: 4 bases; J trimming: 15 bases; junction bases outside the gene matches: 6. Germline V gene data show CDR1 as LNHNV and CDR2 as YYDKDF (reference sequence). The CDR3 sequence is CATSISGGALFF. In DNA, the CDR3 is TGTGCCACCAGCATAAGCGGGGGGGCCCTGTTCTTC.

The J gene is TRBJ1-2, the V gene TRBV7-8; TRBD1 matches at 7 bases. With 1 base clipped from V and 7 bases from J, the junction kept 3 bases outside the gene matches. The CDR3 is 13 residues long. Germline V gene sequence: CDR1 SGHVS, CDR2 FQNEAQ. CDR3 sequence: CASSLDRGGGYTF. In DNA, the CDR3 is TGTGCCAGCAGCTTAGACAGGGGTGGTGGCTACACCTTC.

The V call is TRBV29-1, the J call TRBJ1-2; 12 bases are shared with TRBD1. The CDR3 loop spans 13 amino acids. After removal of 8 bases from V and 3 bases from J, the junction contained 4 bases not matched to a gene. Germline CDR1 is SQVTM and CDR2 is ANQGSEA. The CDR3 sequence is CSLGTGGYYGYTF. CDR3 nucleotide sequence: TGCAGCCTTGGGACAGGGGGCTACTATGGCTACACCTTC. Full variable domain (outside the CDR3, taken from reference TRBV29-1 and TRBJ1-2): SAVISQKPSRDICQRGTSLTIQCQVDSQVTMMFWYRQQPGQSLTLIATANQGSEATYESGFVIDKFPISRPNLTFSTLTVSNMSPEDSSIYLCSLGTGGYYGYTFGSGTRLTVV.

This clonotype has at least ten counts. The CDR3 bases are TGTGCCAGTCGACAGGGGGTAGCGGAGCAGTACTTC. Protein product: CASRQGVAEQYF. The chain is built from TRBV19 and TRBJ2-7; 9 positions match TRBD1. Germline trimming cut 8 bases from V and 7 bases from J; bases unmatched to any gene: 6. This CDR3 contains 12 residues. Germline lookup yields CDR1 LNHDA and CDR2 SQIVND (reference sequence).

This chain connects TRBV3-2 to TRBJ2-7; the table names TRBD2, a call not compared with the DNA. TRBV3-2 is an annotated pseudogene. CDR3 length: 16 residues. The CDR3 DNA is TGTGCCAGCAGCCAATTAAGTAGCGGGGGACGCTATGAGCAGTACTTC. It encodes CASSQLSSGGRYEQYF.

In regard to this clonotype: A much larger clone lies one base from this, so it may be a read error. The chain combines TRBV5-1 with TRBJ2-1, with D possibly matching TRBD2 (5 bases). V lost 4 bases and J 6 bases, leaving 14 bases between the germline ends. Germline values: CDR1 SGHRS, CDR2 YFSETQ. This CDR3 has 14 residues. CDR3 DNA: TGCGCCAGCAGCGTGGATCTAGCAGGCAATGAGCAGTTCTTC. It codes for CASSVDLAGNEQFF.

The table lists this clonotype with many counts. The chain uses TRBV19 and TRBJ2-7, with 10 positions matching TRBD1. In germline, CDR1 is LNHDA, CDR2 SQIVND (reference sequence). The ends lost 5 bases at V and 4 bases at J; junction bases unmatched: 2. This CDR3 contains 13 residues. CDR3 coding DNA: TGTGCCAGTAGTGCGGGACAGGGGTACGAGCAGTACTTC. This codes for CASSAGQGYEQYF.

Comment on this clonotype: The CDR3 end shows no conserved phenylalanine or tryptophan, and so a read error is likely. This chain connects TRBV5-6 to TRBJ2-1; 9 bases align to TRBD1. V lost 2 bases, J lost 9 bases, and 15 bases stayed unmatched. The CDR3 contains 17 residues. Per germline, CDR1 SGHDT and CDR2 YYEEEE. This CDR3 is CASSFINRGRGSSEQFL. The CDR3 DNA reads TGTGCCAGCAGCTTTATTAACAGGGGGCGGGGAAGCAGTGAGCAGTTCCTC.

With respect to this clonotype: One end of the junction varies from germline; a read error may be responsible. J is TRBJ1-1 and V is TRBV12-3 or TRBV12-4; unclear D gene. This CDR3 has 12 residues. The CDR3 loop is CASSLVVPEAFF. The CDR3 DNA reads as TGTGCCAGCAGCTTAGTTGTTCCTGAAGCTTTCTTT.

This clonotype was detected only once. The rearrangement links TRBV24-1 to TRBJ2-1; 10 nucleotides agree with TRBD2. This CDR3 is built from 16 residues. Trimming cost V 6 bases and J 2 bases; bases outside gene matches: 6. CDR1 KGHDR and CDR2 SFDVKD come from the germline V gene. The CDR3 bases are TGTGCCACCAGTCCCAGTAGCGGGAGGCCCTACAATGAGCAGTTCTTC. It codes for CATSPSSGRPYNEQFF.

The gene calls are TRBV11-1 and TRBJ2-7; 8 bases are shared with TRBD2. The CDR3 totals 15 residues. CDR1 SGHAT and CDR2 FQDESV come from the germline V gene (reference sequence). V lost 5 bases and J lost 4; bases outside the gene matches: 10. CDR3 nucleotide sequence: TGTGCCAGCAGCCGGGGAGGACTAGCAATTTACGAGCAGTACTTC. It encodes CASSRGGLAIYEQYF.

The rearrangement joins TRBV7-2 to TRBJ2-3; 7 bases are a match to TRBD1. Trimming took 5 bases from V and 2 from J; bases not matched to a gene: 4. The CDR3 spans 14 residues. Germline V gene lookup returns CDR1 SGHTA and CDR2 FQGNSA. CDR3: CASSIGTATDTQYF. CDR3 nucleotide sequence: TGTGCCAGCAGCATTGGGACAGCCACAGATACGCAGTATTTT.

This sequence joins TRBV12-3 or TRBV12-4 and TRBJ1-5, with D possibly matching TRBD1 (6 bases). The V and J ends lost 5 bases and 8 bases respectively, with 16 bases between them. The CDR3 length is 14 residues. This CDR3 is CASSLGGGLEPQHF. The CDR3 DNA follows: TGTGCCAGCAGTCTAGGGGGAGGTTTGGAGCCCCAGCATTTT.

This rearrangement joins TRBV20-1 to TRBJ2-1; 9 bases line up with TRBD1. The CDR3 is 14 residues long. The V and J ends lost 0 bases and 11 bases, in that order; junction bases with no gene match: 8. From germline, CDR1 is DFQATT and CDR2 SNEGSKA (reference sequence). The CDR3 is CSARDTDRGSKQFF. The CDR3 DNA follows: TGCAGTGCTAGAGATACGGACAGGGGTAGTAAGCAGTTCTTC.

This clonotype was observed at least ten times. V is TRBV7-2 and J is TRBJ1-1, with D possibly being TRBD1 (5 bases). The CDR3 runs to 15 residues. V lost 0 bases and J lost 5, with 13 bases in between. Germline loops: CDR1 SGHTA, CDR2 FQGNSA. The CDR3 reads CASSLAHRGGTEAFF. For the CDR3, the DNA is TGTGCCAGCAGCTTAGCACACCGGGGGGGAACTGAAGCTTTCTTT.

This clonotype came up a few times. V gene TRBV7-2 combines with J gene TRBJ2-5; D may be TRBD2 (6 bases). The CDR3 extends over 13 amino acids. Germline values: CDR1 SGHTA, CDR2 FQGNSA. The V and J ends lost 5 bases and 5 bases respectively, with 12 bases between them. The CDR3 bases are TGTGCCAGCAGCACGACTAGTACGGAGACCCAGTACTTC. Its translation: CASSTTSTETQYF.

This clonotype was detected ten times or more. The chain uses TRBV29-1 and TRBJ1-2; 11 bases match TRBD1. This CDR3 is built from 13 residues. Unmatched junction bases numbered 3, after V lost 6 bases and J lost 3 bases. The germline V gene encodes CDR1 SQVTM and CDR2 ANQGSEA. The CDR3 DNA sequence: TGCAGCGTGGGACAGGGGGTTGACTATGGCTACACCTTC. Its translation is CSVGQGVDYGYTF.

CDR3 coding DNA: TGTGCCAGCAGCCAAGACACCGGGACTAGCGTTTACAATGAGCAGTATTTT. Translated: CASSQDTGTSVYNEQYF. The J gene is TRBJ2-3, the V gene TRBV7-6, with 10 bases matching TRBD2. The CDR3 contains 17 residues. Germline assignment: CDR1 SGHVS and CDR2 FNYEAQ. V dropped 5 bases and J dropped 11; count of bases not matched to a gene: 19.